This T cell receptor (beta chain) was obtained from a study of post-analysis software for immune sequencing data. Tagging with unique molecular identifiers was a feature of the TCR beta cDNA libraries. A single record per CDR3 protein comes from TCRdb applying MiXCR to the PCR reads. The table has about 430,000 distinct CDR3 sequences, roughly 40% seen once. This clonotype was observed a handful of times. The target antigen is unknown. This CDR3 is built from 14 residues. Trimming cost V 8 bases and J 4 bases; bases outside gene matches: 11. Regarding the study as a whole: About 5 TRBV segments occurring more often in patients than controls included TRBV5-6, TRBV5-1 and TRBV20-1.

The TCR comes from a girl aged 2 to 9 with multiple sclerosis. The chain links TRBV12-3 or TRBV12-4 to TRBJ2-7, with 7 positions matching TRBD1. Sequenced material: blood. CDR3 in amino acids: CASQRDRGRYEQYF. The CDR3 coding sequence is TGTGCCAGCCAAAGGGATAGGGGGCGTTACGAGCAGTACTTC.